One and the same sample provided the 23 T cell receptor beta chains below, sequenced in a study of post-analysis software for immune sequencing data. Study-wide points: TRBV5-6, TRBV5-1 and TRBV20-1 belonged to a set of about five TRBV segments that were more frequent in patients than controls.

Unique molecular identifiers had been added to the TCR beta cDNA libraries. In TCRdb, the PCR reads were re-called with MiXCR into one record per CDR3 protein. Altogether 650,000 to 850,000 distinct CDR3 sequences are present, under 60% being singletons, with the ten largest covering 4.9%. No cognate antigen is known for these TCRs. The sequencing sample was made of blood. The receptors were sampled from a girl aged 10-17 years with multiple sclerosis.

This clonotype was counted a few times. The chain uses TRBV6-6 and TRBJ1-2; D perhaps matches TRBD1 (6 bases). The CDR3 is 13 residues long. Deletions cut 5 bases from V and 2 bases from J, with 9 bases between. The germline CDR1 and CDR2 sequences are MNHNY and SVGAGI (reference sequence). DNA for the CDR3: TGTGCCAGCAGTCCAGGGGTAAACTATGGCTACACCTTC. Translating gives CASSPGVNYGYTF.

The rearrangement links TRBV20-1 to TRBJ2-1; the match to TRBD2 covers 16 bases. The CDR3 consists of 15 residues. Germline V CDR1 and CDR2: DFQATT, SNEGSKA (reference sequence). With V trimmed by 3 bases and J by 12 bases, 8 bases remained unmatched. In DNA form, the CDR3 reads TGCAGTGCTAGGGAAGCCGGGACTAGCGGGAGGGGGCAGTTCTTC. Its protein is CSAREAGTSGRGQFF.

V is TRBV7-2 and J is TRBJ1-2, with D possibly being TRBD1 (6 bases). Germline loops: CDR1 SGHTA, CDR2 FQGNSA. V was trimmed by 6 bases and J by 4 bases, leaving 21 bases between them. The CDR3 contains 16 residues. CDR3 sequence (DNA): TGTGCCAGCAGGGAAGGTGGGGGGGCAGCCCTCTATGGCTACACCTTC. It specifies CASREGGGAALYGYTF.

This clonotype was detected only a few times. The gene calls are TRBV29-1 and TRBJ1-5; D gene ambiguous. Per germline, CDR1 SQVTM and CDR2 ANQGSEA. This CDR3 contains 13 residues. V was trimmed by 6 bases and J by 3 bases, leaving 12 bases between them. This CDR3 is CSVKGGFNQPQHF. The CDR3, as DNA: TGCAGCGTCAAAGGCGGTTTCAATCAGCCCCAGCATTTT. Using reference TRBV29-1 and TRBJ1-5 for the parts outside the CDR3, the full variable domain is SAVISQKPSRDICQRGTSLTIQCQVDSQVTMMFWYRQQPGQSLTLIATANQGSEATYESGFVIDKFPISRPNLTFSTLTVSNMSPEDSSIYLCSVKGGFNQPQHFGDGTRLSIL.

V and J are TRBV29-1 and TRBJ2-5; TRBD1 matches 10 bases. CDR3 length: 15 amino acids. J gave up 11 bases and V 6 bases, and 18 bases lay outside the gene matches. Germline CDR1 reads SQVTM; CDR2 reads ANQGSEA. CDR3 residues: CSVELWDRGGWEQYF. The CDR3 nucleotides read TGCAGCGTCGAACTCTGGGACAGGGGCGGATGGGAGCAGTACTTC. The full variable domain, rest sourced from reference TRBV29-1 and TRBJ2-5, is SAVISQKPSRDICQRGTSLTIQCQVDSQVTMMFWYRQQPGQSLTLIATANQGSEATYESGFVIDKFPISRPNLTFSTLTVSNMSPEDSSIYLCSVELWDRGGWEQYFGPGTRLLVL.

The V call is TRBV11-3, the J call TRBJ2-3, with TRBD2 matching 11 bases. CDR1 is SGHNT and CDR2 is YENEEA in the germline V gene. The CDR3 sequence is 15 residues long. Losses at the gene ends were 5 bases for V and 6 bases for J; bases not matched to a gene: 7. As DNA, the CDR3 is TGTGCCAGCAGCGAACGACTAGCGGGGAGGGATACGCAGTATTTT. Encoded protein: CASSERLAGRDTQYF.

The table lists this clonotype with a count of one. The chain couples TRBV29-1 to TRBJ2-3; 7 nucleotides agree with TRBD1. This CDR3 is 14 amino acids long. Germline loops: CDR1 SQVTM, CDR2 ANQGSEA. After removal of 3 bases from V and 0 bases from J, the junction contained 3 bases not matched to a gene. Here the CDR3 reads CSVDGTVSTDTQYF. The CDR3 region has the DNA TGCAGCGTTGATGGGACAGTGAGCACAGATACGCAGTATTTT.

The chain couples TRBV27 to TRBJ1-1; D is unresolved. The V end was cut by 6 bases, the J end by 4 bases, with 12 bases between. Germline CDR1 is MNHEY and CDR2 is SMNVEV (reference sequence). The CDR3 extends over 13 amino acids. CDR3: CASSPWASTEAFF. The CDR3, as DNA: TGTGCCAGCAGCCCCTGGGCAAGCACTGAAGCTTTCTTT.

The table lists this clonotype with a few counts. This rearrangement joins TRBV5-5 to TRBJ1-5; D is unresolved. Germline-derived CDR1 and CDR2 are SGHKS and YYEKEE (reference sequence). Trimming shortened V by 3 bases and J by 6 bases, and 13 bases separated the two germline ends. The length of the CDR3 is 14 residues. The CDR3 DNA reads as TGTGCCAGCAGCTCCCGACATGGTGGTCAGCCCCAGCATTTT. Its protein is CASSSRHGGQPQHF.

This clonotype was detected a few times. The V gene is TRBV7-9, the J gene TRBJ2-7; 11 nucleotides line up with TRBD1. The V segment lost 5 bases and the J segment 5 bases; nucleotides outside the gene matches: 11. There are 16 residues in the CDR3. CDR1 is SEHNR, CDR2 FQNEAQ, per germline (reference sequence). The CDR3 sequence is CASSHPRTGGGNEQYF. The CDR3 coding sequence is TGTGCCAGCAGCCACCCTAGGACAGGGGGCGGAAACGAGCAGTACTTC.

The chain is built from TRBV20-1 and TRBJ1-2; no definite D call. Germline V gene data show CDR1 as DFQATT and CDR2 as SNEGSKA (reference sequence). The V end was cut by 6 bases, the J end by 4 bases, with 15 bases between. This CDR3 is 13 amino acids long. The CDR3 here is CSARTVRSYGYTF. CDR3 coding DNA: TGCAGTGCAAGAACGGTCAGGAGCTATGGCTACACCTTC.

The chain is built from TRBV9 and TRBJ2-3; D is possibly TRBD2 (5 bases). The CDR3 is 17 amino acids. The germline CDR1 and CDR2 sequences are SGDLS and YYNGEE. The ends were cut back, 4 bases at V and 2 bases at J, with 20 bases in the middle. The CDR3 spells CASSPPVAGKDTDTQYF. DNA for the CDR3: TGTGCCAGCAGCCCCCCAGTAGCCGGGAAAGACACAGATACGCAGTATTTT.

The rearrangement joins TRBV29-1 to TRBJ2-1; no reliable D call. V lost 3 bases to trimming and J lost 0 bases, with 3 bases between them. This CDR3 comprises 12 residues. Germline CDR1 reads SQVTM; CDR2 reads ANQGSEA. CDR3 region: CSVENSYNEQFF. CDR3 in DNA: TGCAGCGTTGAGAACTCCTACAATGAGCAGTTCTTC.

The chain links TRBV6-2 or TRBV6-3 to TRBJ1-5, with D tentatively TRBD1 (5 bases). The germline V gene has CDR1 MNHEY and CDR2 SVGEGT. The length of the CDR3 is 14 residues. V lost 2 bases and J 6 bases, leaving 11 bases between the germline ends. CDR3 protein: CASSYTPGLQPQHF. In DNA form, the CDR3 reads TGTGCCAGCAGTTACACTCCAGGGCTTCAGCCCCAGCATTTT.

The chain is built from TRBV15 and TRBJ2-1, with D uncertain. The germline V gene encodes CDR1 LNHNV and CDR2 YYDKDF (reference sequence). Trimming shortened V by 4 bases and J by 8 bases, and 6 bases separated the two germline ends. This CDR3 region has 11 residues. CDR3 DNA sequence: TGTGCCACCAGCATGGGCCATGAGCAGTTCTTC. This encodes CATSMGHEQFF.

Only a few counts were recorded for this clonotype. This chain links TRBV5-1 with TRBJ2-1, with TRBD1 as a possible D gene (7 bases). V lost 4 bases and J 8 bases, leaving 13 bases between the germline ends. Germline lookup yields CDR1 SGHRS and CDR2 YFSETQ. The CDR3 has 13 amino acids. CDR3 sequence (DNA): TGCGCCAGCAGCATTTTCAGGGGGGATGAGCAGTTCTTC. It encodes CASSIFRGDEQFF.

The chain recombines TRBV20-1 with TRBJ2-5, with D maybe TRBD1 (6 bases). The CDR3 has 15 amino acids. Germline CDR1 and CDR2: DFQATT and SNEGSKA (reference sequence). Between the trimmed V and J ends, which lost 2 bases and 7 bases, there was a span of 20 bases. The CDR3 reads CSARFSGPQQGTQYF. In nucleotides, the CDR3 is TGCAGTGCTAGATTCTCCGGCCCCCAACAGGGGACCCAGTACTTC.

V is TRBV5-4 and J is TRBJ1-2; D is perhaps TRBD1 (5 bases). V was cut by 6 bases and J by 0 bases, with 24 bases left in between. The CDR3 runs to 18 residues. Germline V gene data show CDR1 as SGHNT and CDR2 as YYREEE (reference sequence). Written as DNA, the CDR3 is TGTGCCAGCACCCTTGGAAGGGCAGGGAGGAGAACTAACTATGGCTACACCTTC. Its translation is CASTLGRAGRRTNYGYTF.

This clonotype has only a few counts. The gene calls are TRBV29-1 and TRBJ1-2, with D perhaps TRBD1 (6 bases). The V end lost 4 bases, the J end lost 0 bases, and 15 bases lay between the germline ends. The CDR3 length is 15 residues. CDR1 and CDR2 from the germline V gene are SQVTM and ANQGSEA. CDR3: CSVARGHSANYGYTF. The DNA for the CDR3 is TGCAGCGTTGCCCGGGGACACTCCGCTAACTATGGCTACACCTTC.

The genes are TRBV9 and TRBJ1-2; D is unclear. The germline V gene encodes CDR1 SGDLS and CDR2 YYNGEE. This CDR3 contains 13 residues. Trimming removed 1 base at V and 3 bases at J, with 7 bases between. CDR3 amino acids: CASSVKGDYGYTF. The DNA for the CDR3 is TGTGCCAGCAGCGTAAAGGGCGACTATGGCTACACCTTC.

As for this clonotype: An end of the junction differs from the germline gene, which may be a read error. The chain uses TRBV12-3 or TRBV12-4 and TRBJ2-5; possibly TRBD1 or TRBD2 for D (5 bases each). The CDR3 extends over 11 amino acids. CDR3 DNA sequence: TGTGCCAGCGGGACCGCAGAGGCCCAGTACTTC. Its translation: CASGTAEAQYF.

The DNA for the CDR3 is TGCAGCGTCCTCGTATTGGGACAGGGAAACTATGGCTACACCTTC. This codes for CSVLVLGQGNYGYTF. The rearrangement joins TRBV29-1 to TRBJ1-2; 9 bases fit TRBD1. V was pared by 6 bases and J by 2 bases, with 10 bases of the junction left unmatched. Germline CDR1 SQVTM, CDR2 ANQGSEA. The CDR3 sequence is 15 residues long.

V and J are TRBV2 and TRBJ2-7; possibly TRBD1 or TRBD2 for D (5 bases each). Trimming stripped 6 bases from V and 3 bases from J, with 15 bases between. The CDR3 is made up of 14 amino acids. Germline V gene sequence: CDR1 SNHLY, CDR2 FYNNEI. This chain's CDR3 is CASRDTGTNYEQYF. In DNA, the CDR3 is TGTGCCAGCAGGGACACCGGGACCAACTACGAGCAGTACTTC.